The clone carrying this T cell receptor beta chain was detected a few times. The antigen is unknown. V was pared by 4 bases and J by 1 base, with 12 bases between. Germline values: CDR1 SEHNR, CDR2 FQNEAQ (reference sequence). CDR3 size: 15 residues. This entry belongs to a study of identical twins. Study-level results: Models underestimated out-of-frame TCR alpha sharing in monozygotic twins. While abundant cord blood beta clonotypes carried fewer insertions, memory repertoires showed no such pattern.

MiXCR, applied by TCRdb to the 5' RACE reads, yields one record per CDR3 protein. The sample has about 570,000 distinct CDR3 sequences; approximately 9.6% are singletons. These same data were also listed under a study on yellow fever vaccine responses in identical twins.

The clonotype originates from a woman younger than 30 in good health. What was sequenced was PBMCs. The chain carries TRBV7-9 and TRBJ2-3, with D unclear. CDR3 DNA sequence: TGTGCCAGCAGCTCCGACGGTTTTGGCACAGATACGCAGTATTTT. This encodes CASSSDGFGTDTQYF.